Sequencing of this TCR beta chain was carried out in a study of CD8 T cells in Susac syndrome. Points from the study as a whole: The study conceded that its TCR sequencing and HLA analysis involved relatively few individuals.

When the RNA was reverse transcribed, random hexamers were used with an input of roughly 0.45 to 1 ug. With immunoSEQ multiplex PCR, TCR beta CDR3 was amplified across 54 Vbeta and 13 Jbeta. TCRdb re-analysed the immunoSEQ multiplex PCR reads in MiXCR, keeping a single row per CDR3 protein. This table has 150,000 to 200,000 distinct CDR3 sequences, 90% to 95% appearing once. This clonotype was seen a single time. The antigen remains unidentified. The CDR3 has 13 amino acids. V was clipped by 0 bases and J by 2 bases, with 3 bases between them. CDR1 and CDR2 from the germline V gene are SGHTA and FQGNSA. Sequencing targeted TCR beta in blood CD8+ and CD4+ T cells. Negative isolation was used for CD8+ and CD4+ T cells, and FACS enrichment was applied to TEMRA cells.

The receptor's source is a human donor with multiple sclerosis. Sequences were obtained from CD4+ T cells from PBMCs. The chain employs TRBV7-2 and TRBJ2-3; D is unclear. The CDR3 spells CASSLALTDTQYF. The DNA for the CDR3 is TGTGCCAGCAGCTTAGCCCTCACAGATACGCAGTATTTT.